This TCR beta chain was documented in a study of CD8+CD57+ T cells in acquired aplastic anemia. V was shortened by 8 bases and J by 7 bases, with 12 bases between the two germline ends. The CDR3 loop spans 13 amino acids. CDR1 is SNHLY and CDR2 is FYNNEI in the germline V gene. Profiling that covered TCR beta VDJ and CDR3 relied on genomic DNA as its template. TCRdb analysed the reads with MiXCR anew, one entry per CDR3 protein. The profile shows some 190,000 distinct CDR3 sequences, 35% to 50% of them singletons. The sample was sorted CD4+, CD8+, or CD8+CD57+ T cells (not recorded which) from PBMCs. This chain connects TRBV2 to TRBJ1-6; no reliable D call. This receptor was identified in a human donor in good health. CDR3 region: CASGQSRNSPLHF. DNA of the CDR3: TGTGCCAGCGGCCAAAGCAGAAATTCACCCCTCCACTTT. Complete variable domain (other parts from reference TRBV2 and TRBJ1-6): EPEVTQTPSHQVTQMGQEVILRCVPISNHLYFYWYRQILGQKVEFLVSFYNNEISEKSEIFDDQFSVERPDGSNFTLKIRSTKLEDSAMYFCASGQSRNSPLHFGNGTRLTVT.